This TCR beta chain was observed in a study of cytomegalovirus exposure and HLA in healthy donors. This clone has more than one count but fewer than ten. V lost 6 bases and J lost 4, with 13 bases in between. Germline loops: CDR1 SGHNT, CDR2 YYREEE (reference sequence). The length of the CDR3 is 13 residues. PCR primers comprised 60 Vbeta and 13 Jbeta primers. Some clones are missing from TCRdb's copy, which holds only in-frame ones; the method was immunoSEQ multiplex PCR. This sample has about 110,000 clones, with around 76% found just once. The clonotype originates from a woman aged 45-59 years in good health and CMV-seropositive. The material sequenced was PBMCs. This sequence joins TRBV5-4 and TRBJ1-2, with D uncertain. DNA of the CDR3: TGTGCCAGCACCGTGTACTCGGGCTATGGCTACACCTTC. Encoded protein: CASTVYSGYGYTF.